The TCR beta chain under discussion was sequenced for a study of blood T cell repertoires in COVID-19. Study as a whole: From the United States, Italy and Spain came samples of acute and convalescent COVID-19. Sources were T cells, B-cell-depleted T cells, or PBMCs; the material itself was cDNA or gDNA.

Authors' data handling: Nucleated cell number was recorded as an estimate derived from reference gene primer amplification. The table came from immunoSEQ multiplex PCR; TCRdb's copy has only in-frame clones and leaves some out. From that table come the V and J calls and clone size; the DNA was used to work out D and trimming. The table has approximately 170,000 clones, 84% seen once; the top ten hold about 19%. The CDR3 is 15 residues long. Germline V CDR1 and CDR2: SGHRS, YFSETQ. V was pared by 4 bases and J by 12 bases, with 15 bases of the junction left unmatched. Sequencing was carried out using peripheral blood. The receptor was derived from a woman older than 75 with acute or convalescent COVID-19. V and J are TRBV5-1 and TRBJ1-4, with TRBD1 matching over 7 bases. CDR3 DNA sequence: TGCGCCAGCAGCATGCGGACAGGTAGTAGGGGGGAACTGTTTTTT. Protein sequence: CASSMRTGSRGELFF.